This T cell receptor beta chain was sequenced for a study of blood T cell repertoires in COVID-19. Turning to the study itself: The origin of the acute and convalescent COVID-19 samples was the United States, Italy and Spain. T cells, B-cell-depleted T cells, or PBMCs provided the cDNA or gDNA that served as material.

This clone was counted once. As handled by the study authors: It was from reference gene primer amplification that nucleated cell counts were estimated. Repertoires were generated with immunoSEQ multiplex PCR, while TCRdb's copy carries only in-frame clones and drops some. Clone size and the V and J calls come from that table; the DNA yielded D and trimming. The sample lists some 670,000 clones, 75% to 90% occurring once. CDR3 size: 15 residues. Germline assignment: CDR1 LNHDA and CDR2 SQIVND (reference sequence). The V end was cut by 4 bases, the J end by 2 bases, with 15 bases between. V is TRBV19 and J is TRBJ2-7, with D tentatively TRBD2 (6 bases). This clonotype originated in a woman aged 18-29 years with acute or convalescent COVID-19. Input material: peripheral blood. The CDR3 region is CASSTSYGGAYEQYF. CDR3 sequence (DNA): TGTGCCAGTAGTACCTCGTACGGCGGGGCCTACGAGCAGTACTTC.